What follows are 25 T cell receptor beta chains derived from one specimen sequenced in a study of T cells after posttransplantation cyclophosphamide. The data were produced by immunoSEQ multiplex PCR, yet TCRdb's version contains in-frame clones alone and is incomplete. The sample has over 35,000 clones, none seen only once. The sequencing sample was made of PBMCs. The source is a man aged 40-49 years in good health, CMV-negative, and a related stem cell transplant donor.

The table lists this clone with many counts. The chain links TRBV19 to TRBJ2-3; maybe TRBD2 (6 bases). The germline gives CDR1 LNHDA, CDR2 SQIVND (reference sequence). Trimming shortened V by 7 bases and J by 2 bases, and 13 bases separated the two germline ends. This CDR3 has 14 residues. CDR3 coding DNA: TGTGCCAGTACGTTAGCGGCCACCACAGATACGCAGTATTTT. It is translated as CASTLAATTDTQYF.

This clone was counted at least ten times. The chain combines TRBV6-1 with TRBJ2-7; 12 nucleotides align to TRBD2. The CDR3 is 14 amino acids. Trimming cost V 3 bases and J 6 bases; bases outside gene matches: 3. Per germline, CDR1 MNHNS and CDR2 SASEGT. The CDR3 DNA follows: TGTGCCAGCAGTGAGACTAGCGGGAGATCCGAGCAGTACGTC. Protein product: CASSETSGRSEQYV.

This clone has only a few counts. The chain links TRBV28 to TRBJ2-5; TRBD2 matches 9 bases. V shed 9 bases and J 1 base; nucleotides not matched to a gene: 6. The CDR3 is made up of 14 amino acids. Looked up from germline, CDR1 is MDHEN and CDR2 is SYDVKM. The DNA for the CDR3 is TGTGCCAGTGTCACTAGCGGGCCCCAAGAGACCCAGTACTTC. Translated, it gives CASVTSGPQETQYF.

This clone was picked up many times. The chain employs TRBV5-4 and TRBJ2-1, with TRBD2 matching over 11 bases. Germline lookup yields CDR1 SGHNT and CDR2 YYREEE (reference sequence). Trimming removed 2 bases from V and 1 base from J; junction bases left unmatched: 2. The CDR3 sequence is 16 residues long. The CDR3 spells CASSFTSGRSYNEQFF. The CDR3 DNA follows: TGTGCCAGCAGCTTTACTAGCGGGAGATCCTACAATGAGCAGTTCTTC.

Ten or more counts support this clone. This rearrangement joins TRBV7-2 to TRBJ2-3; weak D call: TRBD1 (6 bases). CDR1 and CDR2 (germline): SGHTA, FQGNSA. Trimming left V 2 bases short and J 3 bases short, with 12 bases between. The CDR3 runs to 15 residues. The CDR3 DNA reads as TGTGCCAGCAGCTTAACCACAGGGTCGACAGATACGCAGTATTTT. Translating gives CASSLTTGSTDTQYF.

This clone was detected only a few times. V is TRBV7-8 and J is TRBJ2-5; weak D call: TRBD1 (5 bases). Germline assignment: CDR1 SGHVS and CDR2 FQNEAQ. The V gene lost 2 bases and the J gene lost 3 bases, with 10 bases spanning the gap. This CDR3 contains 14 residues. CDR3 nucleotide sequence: TGTGCCAGCAGCTTAAGGGGCAGAGAAGAGACCCAGTACTTC. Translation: CASSLRGREETQYF.

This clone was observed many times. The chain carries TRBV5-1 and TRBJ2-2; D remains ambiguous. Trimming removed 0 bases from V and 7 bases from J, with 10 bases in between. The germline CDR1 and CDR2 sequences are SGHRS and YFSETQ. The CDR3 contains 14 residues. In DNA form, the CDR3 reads TGCGCCAGCAGCTTGGTGCAGGTGGGCGGGGAGCTGTTTTTT. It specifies CASSLVQVGGELFF.

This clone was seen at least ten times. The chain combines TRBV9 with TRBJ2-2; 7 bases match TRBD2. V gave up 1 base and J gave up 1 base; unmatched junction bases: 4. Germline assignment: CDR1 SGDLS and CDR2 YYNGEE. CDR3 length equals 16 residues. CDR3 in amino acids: CASSVIPSGNTGELFF. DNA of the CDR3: TGTGCCAGCAGCGTAATCCCTAGCGGGAACACCGGGGAGCTGTTTTTT.

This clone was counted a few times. The CDR3 protein is CASTVAGGSYGYTF. CDR3 nucleotides: TGTGCCAGCACCGTTGCAGGGGGAAGTTATGGCTACACCTTC. The chain couples TRBV7-2 to TRBJ1-2; 7 bases map to TRBD1. The CDR3 is 14 residues long. CDR1 is SGHTA, CDR2 FQGNSA, per germline. The junction had 10 bases not matched to a gene; V was cut back by 7 bases and J by 5 bases.

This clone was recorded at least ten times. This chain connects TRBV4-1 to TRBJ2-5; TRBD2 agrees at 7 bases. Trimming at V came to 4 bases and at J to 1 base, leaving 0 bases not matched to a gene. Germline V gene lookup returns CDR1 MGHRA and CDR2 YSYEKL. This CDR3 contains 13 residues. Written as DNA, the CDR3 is TGCGCCAGCAGCCGGGGGGGCCAAGAGACCCAGTACTTC. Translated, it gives CASSRGGQETQYF.

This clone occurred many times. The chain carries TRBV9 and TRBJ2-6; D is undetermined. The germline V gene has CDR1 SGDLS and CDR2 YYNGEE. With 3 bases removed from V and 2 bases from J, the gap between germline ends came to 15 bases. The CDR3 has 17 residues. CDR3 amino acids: CASSGSPGDPGANVLTF. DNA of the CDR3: TGTGCCAGCAGCGGCTCCCCAGGTGATCCTGGGGCCAACGTCCTGACTTTC.

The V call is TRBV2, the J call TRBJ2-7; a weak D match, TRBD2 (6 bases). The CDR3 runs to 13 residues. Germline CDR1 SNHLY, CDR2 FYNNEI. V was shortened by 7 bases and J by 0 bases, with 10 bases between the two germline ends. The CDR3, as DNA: TGTGCCAGCACTGGGACTCCCTCCTACGAGCAGTACTTC. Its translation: CASTGTPSYEQYF.

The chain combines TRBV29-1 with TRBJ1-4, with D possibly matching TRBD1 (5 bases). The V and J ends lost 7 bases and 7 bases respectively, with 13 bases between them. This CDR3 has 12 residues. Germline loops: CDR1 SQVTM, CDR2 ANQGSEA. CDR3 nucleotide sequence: TGCAGCGGGGGGGACGGGTTTGAAAAACTGTTTTTT. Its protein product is CSGGDGFEKLFF.

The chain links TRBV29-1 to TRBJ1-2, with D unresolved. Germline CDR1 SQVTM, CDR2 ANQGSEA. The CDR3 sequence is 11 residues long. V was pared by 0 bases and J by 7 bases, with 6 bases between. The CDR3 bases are TGCAGCGTTGAAGATCCGGGTGGCTACACCTTC. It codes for CSVEDPGGYTF. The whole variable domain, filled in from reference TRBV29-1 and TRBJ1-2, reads SAVISQKPSRDICQRGTSLTIQCQVDSQVTMMFWYRQQPGQSLTLIATANQGSEATYESGFVIDKFPISRPNLTFSTLTVSNMSPEDSSIYLCSVEDPGGYTFGSGTRLTVV.

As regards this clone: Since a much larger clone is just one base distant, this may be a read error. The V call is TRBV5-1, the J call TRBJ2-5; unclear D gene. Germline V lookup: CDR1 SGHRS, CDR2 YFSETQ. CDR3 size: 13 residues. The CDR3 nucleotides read TGCGCCAGCAGCCCCATGGTAGTGGAGACCCAGCACTTC. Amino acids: CASSPMVVETQHF.

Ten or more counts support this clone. This chain's CDR3 is CASSLGAGVTMEQFF. The CDR3 bases are TGTGCCAGCAGCTTGGGAGCGGGAGTAACTATGGAGCAGTTCTTC. The chain couples TRBV5-6 to TRBJ2-1, with 8 bases identical to TRBD2. The CDR3 contains 15 residues. Trimming cost V 0 bases and J 10 bases; bases outside gene matches: 9. Per germline, CDR1 SGHDT and CDR2 YYEEEE.

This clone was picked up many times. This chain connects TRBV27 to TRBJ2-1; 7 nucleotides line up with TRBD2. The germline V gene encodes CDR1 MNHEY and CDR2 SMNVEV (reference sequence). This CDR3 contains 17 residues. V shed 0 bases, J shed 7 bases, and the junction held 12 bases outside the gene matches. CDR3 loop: CASSLSTGTMDVNEQFF. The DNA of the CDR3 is TGTGCCAGCAGTTTATCGACCGGGACTATGGATGTGAATGAGCAGTTCTTC.

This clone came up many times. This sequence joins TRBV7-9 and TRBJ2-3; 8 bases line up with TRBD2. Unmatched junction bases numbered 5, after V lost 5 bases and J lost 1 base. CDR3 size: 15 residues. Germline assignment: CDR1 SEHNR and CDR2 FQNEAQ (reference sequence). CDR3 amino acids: CASSEAGDRTDTQYF. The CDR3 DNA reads TGTGCCAGCAGCGAAGCGGGAGATCGCACAGATACGCAGTATTTT.

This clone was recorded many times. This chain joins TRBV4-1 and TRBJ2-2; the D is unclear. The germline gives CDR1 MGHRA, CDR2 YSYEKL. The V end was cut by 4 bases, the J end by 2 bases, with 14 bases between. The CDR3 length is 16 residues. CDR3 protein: CASSPLPDTNTGELFF. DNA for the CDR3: TGCGCCAGCAGCCCTCTACCCGACACCAACACCGGGGAGCTGTTTTTT.

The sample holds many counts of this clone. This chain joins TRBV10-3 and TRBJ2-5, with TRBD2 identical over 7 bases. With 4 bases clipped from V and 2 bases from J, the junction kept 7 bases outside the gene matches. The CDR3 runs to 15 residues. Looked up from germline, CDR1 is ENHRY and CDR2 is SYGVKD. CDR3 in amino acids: CAISVRAGVQETQYF. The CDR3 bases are TGTGCCATCAGTGTGAGGGCGGGGGTACAAGAGACCCAGTACTTC.

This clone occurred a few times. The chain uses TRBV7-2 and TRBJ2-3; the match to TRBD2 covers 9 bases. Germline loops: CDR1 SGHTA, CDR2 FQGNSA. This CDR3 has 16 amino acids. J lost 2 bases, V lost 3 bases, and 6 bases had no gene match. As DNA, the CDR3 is TGTGCCAGCAGCTTTGGTAGCGGGAGTGTCACAGATACGCAGTATTTT. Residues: CASSFGSGSVTDTQYF.

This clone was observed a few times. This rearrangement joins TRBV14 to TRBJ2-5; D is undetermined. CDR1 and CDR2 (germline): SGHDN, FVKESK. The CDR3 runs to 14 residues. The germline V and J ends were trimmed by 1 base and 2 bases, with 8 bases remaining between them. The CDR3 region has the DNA TGTGCCAGCAGCCAAGGACTCTTACAAGAGACCCAGTACTTC. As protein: CASSQGLLQETQYF.

The CDR3, as DNA: TGTGCCAGCAATTCAGTTGCCTATGGCTACACCTTC. Amino acid sequence: CASNSVAYGYTF. The chain recombines TRBV6-5 with TRBJ1-2; D remains unclear. CDR1 and CDR2 (germline): MNHEY, SVGAGI. The V end lost 7 bases, the J end lost 4 bases, and 10 bases lay between the germline ends. CDR3 size: 12 residues.

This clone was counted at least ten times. This CDR3 is CASTLQRGPSYNEQFF. CDR3 DNA: TGTGCCAGCACCCTTCAGCGGGGGCCCTCCTACAATGAGCAGTTCTTC. The rearrangement joins TRBV13 to TRBJ2-1, with 8 nucleotides matching TRBD2. This CDR3 comprises 16 residues. Looked up from germline, CDR1 is PRHDT and CDR2 is FYEKMQ (reference sequence). J was trimmed by 0 bases and V by 7 bases; bases with no gene match: 8.

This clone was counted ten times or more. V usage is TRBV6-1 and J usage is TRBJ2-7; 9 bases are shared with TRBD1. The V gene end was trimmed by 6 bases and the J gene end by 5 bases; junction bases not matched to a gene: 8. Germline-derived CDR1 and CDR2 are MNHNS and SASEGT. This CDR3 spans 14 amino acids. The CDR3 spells CASRPGQGFNEQYF. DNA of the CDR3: TGTGCCAGCAGACCGGGACAGGGCTTCAACGAGCAGTACTTC.